This T cell receptor beta chain was identified during a study of beta chain features in type 1 diabetes. Background on the study: Approximately 100 million sorted cells were examined across all samples.

With V trimmed by 8 bases and J by 6 bases, 15 bases remained unmatched. The CDR3 runs 15 residues. The germline V gene has CDR1 MNHNS and CDR2 SASEGT. What was sequenced were expressed TCRB transcripts, since all of the isolated RNA had been reverse transcribed. Here immunoSEQ multiplex PCR was the method, and the copy in TCRdb shows in-frame clones only, minus some. The sample carries about 620,000 clones, 15% to 19% recorded once. Only one heparinised blood draw was taken per donor, and its volume averaged around 100 mL. Sequencing was performed on naive CD4+ T cells from blood. V usage is TRBV6-1 and J usage is TRBJ2-7; 8 bases are a match to TRBD2. This receptor was obtained from a man between 18 and 35 years old in good health. CDR3 DNA: TGTGCCAGCCAAACCGGGGGGGAGGGAGGCCGCGAGCAGTACTTC. It is translated as CASQTGGEGGREQYF.